The 27 T cell receptor beta chains below were found in one sample sequenced in a study of cytomegalovirus exposure and HLA in healthy donors. The study ran its PCR with 60 Vbeta and 13 Jbeta primers. Method: immunoSEQ multiplex PCR; TCRdb's copy keeps in-frame clones and lacks some. The table shows fewer than 250,000 clones, with roughly 84% occurring only once. The specimen sequenced was PBMCs. The receptors here all came from a boy between 2 and 10 years old in good health and CMV-seronegative.

The J gene is TRBJ2-5, the V gene TRBV11-2; maybe TRBD2 (7 bases). The V gene's germline CDR1 is SGHAT and CDR2 FQNNGV. The V gene lost 8 bases and the J gene lost 2 bases, with 18 bases spanning the gap. The CDR3 length is 15 residues. DNA for the CDR3: TGTGCCAGCTCCCTCCGCGGGGGCCCTCAAGAGACCCAGTACTTC. It codes for CASSLRGGPQETQYF.

This sequence joins TRBV7-8 and TRBJ2-1, with TRBD2 identical over 15 bases. V was clipped by 2 bases and J by 10 bases; unmatched bases: 9. The CDR3 length is 17 residues. The V gene's germline CDR1 is SGHVS and CDR2 FQNEAQ. This chain's CDR3 is CASSLYRGGLAGGEQFF. For the CDR3, the DNA is TGTGCCAGCAGCTTATACCGGGGGGGACTAGCGGGAGGAGAGCAGTTCTTC.

The CDR3 DNA sequence: TGTGCCAGCAGCTTACTGCGGGGCACGTCTGAAGGCTACACCTTC. This translates into CASSLLRGTSEGYTF. The V and J genes are TRBV7-9 and TRBJ1-2, with D perhaps matching TRBD1 (5 bases). The V gene lost 2 bases and the J gene lost 8 bases, with 18 bases spanning the gap. The germline CDR1 and CDR2 sequences are SEHNR and FQNEAQ (reference sequence). The CDR3 extends over 15 amino acids.

This rearrangement joins TRBV5-1 to TRBJ2-1, with TRBD1 as a possible D gene (5 bases). Germline-derived CDR1 and CDR2 are SGHRS and YFSETQ. The CDR3 consists of 14 residues. V lost 0 bases and J lost 9, with 13 bases in between. CDR3 protein: CASSLGGAAGEQFF. For the CDR3, the DNA is TGCGCCAGCAGCTTGGGGGGCGCGGCTGGTGAGCAGTTCTTC.

In its sample, this clone was seen a few times. The chain joins TRBV5-3 to TRBJ1-5; tentative D call: TRBD1 (5 bases). TRBV5-3 is an ORF, and what it does is uncertain. The V end was cut by 0 bases, the J end by 2 bases, with 15 bases between. The CDR3 loop spans 17 amino acids. Here the CDR3 DNA reads TGTGCCAGAAGCTTGGGACAGCATCCCTTCGGCAATCAGCCCCAGCATTTT. Residues: CARSLGQHPFGNQPQHF.

CDR3: CASSERGGGANVLTF. DNA for the CDR3: TGTGCCAGCAGTGAAAGGGGAGGTGGGGCCAACGTCCTGACTTTC. V gene TRBV6-1 combines with J gene TRBJ2-6, with a tentative D call TRBD2 (6 bases). The V end was cut by 2 bases, the J end by 3 bases, with 8 bases between. Germline CDR1 is MNHNS and CDR2 is SASEGT. The CDR3 consists of 15 residues.

The rearrangement joins TRBV30 to TRBJ2-3, with 10 bases that match TRBD2. The CDR3 contains 15 residues. The junction had 7 bases not matched to a gene; V was cut back by 4 bases and J by 3 bases. Germline assignment: CDR1 GTSNPN and CDR2 SVGIG (reference sequence). The CDR3 DNA reads TGTGCCTGGAACCTAGGACTAGCGGAAACAGATACGCAGTATTTT. It specifies CAWNLGLAETDTQYF.

This chain uses TRBV7-9 with TRBJ2-1; D may be TRBD2 (6 bases). This CDR3 region has 15 residues. Per the germline V gene, CDR1 is SEHNR and CDR2 is FQNEAQ (reference sequence). Trimming took off 2 bases at V and 7 bases at J, with 15 bases between the two ends. Here the CDR3 reads CASSLTGVTGNEQFF. The CDR3 region has the DNA TGTGCCAGCAGCTTAACGGGAGTAACGGGTAATGAGCAGTTCTTC.

The chain carries TRBV30 and TRBJ2-2; no reliable D call. This CDR3 is 13 amino acids long. Germline V CDR1 and CDR2: GTSNPN, SVGIG (reference sequence). V lost 7 bases and J 2 bases, leaving 11 bases between the germline ends. In nucleotides, the CDR3 is TGTGCCTCCAAGCGCCATAACACCGGGGAGCTGTTTTTT. Amino acids: CASKRHNTGELFF. Full variable domain (outside the CDR3, taken from reference TRBV30 and TRBJ2-2): SQTIHQWPATLVQPVGSPLSLECTVEGTSNPNLYWYRQAAGRGLQLLFYSVGIGQISSEVPQNLSASRPQDRQFILSSKKLLLSDSGFYLCASKRHNTGELFFGEGSRLTVL.

The chain recombines TRBV27 with TRBJ1-6; D gene ambiguous. This CDR3 region has 13 residues. Germline V gene lookup returns CDR1 MNHEY and CDR2 SMNVEV (reference sequence). V shed 1 base and J shed 12 bases, with 10 bases lying between them. This chain's CDR3 is CASSLLGGEPLHF. CDR3 coding DNA: TGTGCCAGCAGTTTATTAGGAGGAGAACCCCTCCACTTT.

The rearrangement uses TRBV5-4 and TRBJ1-2; 11 nucleotides agree with TRBD1. CDR3 length: 16 residues. The germline gives CDR1 SGHNT, CDR2 YYREEE (reference sequence). Trimming took 4 bases from V and 4 from J; bases not matched to a gene: 9. The CDR3 nucleotides read TGTGCCAGCAGCCAACCGGACAGGGGGCTTAGCTATGGCTACACCTTC. Amino acid sequence: CASSQPDRGLSYGYTF.

This clone was recorded only once. The V and J genes are TRBV7-9 and TRBJ2-7; 11 bases map to TRBD1. The CDR3 extends over 15 amino acids. J lost 5 bases, V lost 3 bases, and 6 bases had no gene match. Germline assignment: CDR1 SEHNR and CDR2 FQNEAQ (reference sequence). CDR3 sequence (DNA): TGTGCCAGCAGCTTCCCGGGACAGGGGGTGAACGAGCAGTACTTC. It is translated as CASSFPGQGVNEQYF.

CDR3 sequence: CASSYIAGTEQFF. CDR3 DNA sequence: TGTGCCAGCAGTTATATAGCGGGAACTGAGCAGTTCTTC. The chain recombines TRBV6-5 with TRBJ2-1, with 8 bases aligning to TRBD2. V lost 3 bases, J lost 9 bases, and 4 bases stayed unmatched. Germline V CDR1 and CDR2: MNHEY, SVGAGI. This CDR3 is 13 amino acids long.

A remark on this clone: A read error may account for a junction end that differs from germline. The V gene is TRBV9, the J gene TRBJ2-7, with D perhaps TRBD2 (6 bases). Germline CDR1 SGDLS, CDR2 YYNGEE. This CDR3 has 13 amino acids. CDR3 in DNA: TGTGCCAGCGGCGTAGCGGACACCTACGAGCAGTACTTC. This encodes CASGVADTYEQYF.

The V call is TRBV25-1, the J call TRBJ2-2; 8 bases map to TRBD2. The CDR3 sequence is 16 residues long. Losses at the gene ends were 4 bases for V and 2 bases for J; bases not matched to a gene: 6. Germline CDR1 reads MGHDK; CDR2 reads SYGVNS. CDR3 residues: CASSVSAGVNTGELFF. The CDR3, as DNA: TGTGCCAGCAGTGTATCAGCGGGGGTTAACACCGGGGAGCTGTTTTTT.

This clone was detected only once. CDR3 residues: CASFGTSGRREEETQYF. DNA of the CDR3: TGTGCCAGCTTCGGGACTAGCGGGAGGAGGGAGGAAGAGACCCAGTACTTC. The V and J genes are TRBV5-4 and TRBJ2-5; 15 bases line up with TRBD2. V was pared by 7 bases and J by 3 bases, with 10 bases of the junction left unmatched. Germline lookup yields CDR1 SGHNT and CDR2 YYREEE (reference sequence). The CDR3 is made up of 17 amino acids.

The chain has TRBV15 and TRBJ2-1, with D possibly being TRBD2 (5 bases). The CDR3 covers 15 residues. The V and J ends lost 3 bases and 8 bases respectively, with 17 bases between them. The germline V gene encodes CDR1 LNHNV and CDR2 YYDKDF (reference sequence). CDR3 sequence (DNA): TGTGCCACCAGCAGTGTTCCCGCCGGGCGGGATGAGCAGTTCTTC. It is translated as CATSSVPAGRDEQFF. The variable domain in full, completed from reference TRBV15 and TRBJ2-1, reads DAMVIQNPRYQVTQFGKPVTLSCSQTLNHNVMYWYQQKSSQAPKLLFHYYDKDFNNEADTPDNFQSRRPNTSFCFLDIRSPGLGDTAMYLCATSSVPAGRDEQFFGPGTRLTVL.

The rearrangement uses TRBV27 and TRBJ1-6; no firm D call. V was trimmed by 6 bases and J by 2 bases, leaving 5 bases between them. Germline assignment: CDR1 MNHEY and CDR2 SMNVEV (reference sequence). The CDR3 spans 13 residues. CDR3 sequence (DNA): TGTGCCAGCAGGGGCCCCTATAATTCACCCCTCCACTTT. This codes for CASRGPYNSPLHF.

Comment on this clone: The sample carries other DNA sequences with the same CDR3. The chain is built from TRBV6-5 and TRBJ1-1; maybe TRBD1 (6 bases). This CDR3 has 12 amino acids. The V gene's germline CDR1 is MNHEY and CDR2 SVGAGI. Trimming left V 6 bases short and J 5 bases short, with 10 bases between. The DNA of the CDR3 is TGTGCCAGCAGACGGGGACAAACTGAAGCTTTCTTT. Translated: CASRRGQTEAFF.

The CDR3 sequence: CASKSSLSNTGELFF. CDR3 DNA sequence: TGCGCCAGCAAATCAAGCCTTTCGAACACCGGGGAGCTGTTTTTT. The V and J genes are TRBV23-1 and TRBJ2-2; no reliable D call. TRBV23-1 is filed as an ORF, its function uncertain. Trimming took 7 bases from V and 0 from J, leaving 12 bases between them. The CDR3 runs 15 residues.

The V and J genes are TRBV5-1 and TRBJ2-1; TRBD2 matches 9 bases. V gave up 4 bases and J gave up 7 bases; unmatched junction bases: 12. The CDR3 extends over 16 amino acids. From germline, CDR1 is SGHRS and CDR2 YFSETQ. The chain's CDR3 is CASSPGGGGGLNEQFF. The DNA of the CDR3 is TGCGCCAGCAGCCCGGGTGGCGGGGGGGGCCTTAATGAGCAGTTCTTC.

This chain uses TRBV4-2 with TRBJ1-3; tentatively, D is TRBD1 (6 bases). V lost 0 bases to trimming and J lost 2 bases, with 11 bases between them. The germline CDR1 and CDR2 sequences are LGHNA and YNFKEQ. The CDR3 runs to 16 residues. The chain's CDR3 is CASSQDRSGAGNTIYF. The CDR3 coding sequence is TGTGCCAGCAGCCAAGATAGATCAGGGGCTGGAAACACCATATATTTT.

The chain uses TRBV6-6 and TRBJ1-2; TRBD1 might be the D (6 bases). This CDR3 has 14 amino acids. V was clipped by 7 bases and J by 4 bases, with 16 bases between them. Germline assignment: CDR1 MNHNY and CDR2 SVGAGI (reference sequence). The CDR3 is CASTHGPGAYGYTF. The CDR3 DNA follows: TGTGCCAGCACCCATGGGCCAGGGGCCTATGGCTACACCTTC.

V is TRBV19 and J is TRBJ2-4, with 7 bases that match TRBD1. This CDR3 region has 14 residues. CDR1 and CDR2 (germline): LNHDA, SQIVND (reference sequence). V trimming: 5 bases; J trimming: 6 bases; junction bases outside the gene matches: 7. In DNA form, the CDR3 reads TGTGCCAGTAGTCCTCGACAGGGATCAAACATTCAGTACTTC. Translated, it gives CASSPRQGSNIQYF. The full variable domain, rest sourced from reference TRBV19 and TRBJ2-4, is DGGITQSPKYLFRKEGQNVTLSCEQNLNHDAMYWYRQDPGQGLRLIYYSQIVNDFQKGDIAEGYSVSREKKESFPLTVTSAQKNPTAFYLCASSPRQGSNIQYFGAGTRLSVL.

The V gene is TRBV9, the J gene TRBJ2-1; TRBD1 matches at 10 bases. The CDR3 has 15 amino acids. The V and J ends lost 2 bases and 9 bases, in that order; junction bases with no gene match: 8. The germline V gene has CDR1 SGDLS and CDR2 YYNGEE. This CDR3 reads CASSVSGQGMSEQFF. In DNA, the CDR3 is TGTGCCAGCAGCGTTTCGGGACAGGGGATGAGTGAGCAGTTCTTC.

J is TRBJ2-2 and V is TRBV9; tentative D call: TRBD1 (5 bases). The CDR3 consists of 18 residues. V lost 0 bases to trimming and J lost 2 bases, with 17 bases between them. The germline V gene encodes CDR1 SGDLS and CDR2 YYNGEE. Here the CDR3 reads CASSVESLFRGNTGELFF. DNA of the CDR3: TGTGCCAGCAGCGTAGAGTCTCTGTTTAGGGGAAACACCGGGGAGCTGTTTTTT.

The chain couples TRBV5-1 to TRBJ1-2, with no clear D. V was clipped by 3 bases and J by 7 bases, with 13 bases between them. This CDR3 spans 13 amino acids. The germline gives CDR1 SGHRS, CDR2 YFSETQ. The CDR3 bases are TGCGCCAGCAGCTCGGACGATCTAGCTGGCTACACCTTC. Amino acids: CASSSDDLAGYTF.